The 4 T cell receptor beta chains in this list originate from one sample, sequenced in a study of identical twins (dated by TCRdb to the mid-2010s). Library method: 5' RACE. These reads were obtained on an Illumina HiSeq 2000. TCRdb reran the public reads through fastp at Q25 and MiXCR, keeping productive beta chains. Identical CDR3 proteins give one entry, which carries the most common genes and DNA. The table for this sample lists 450,000 or so distinct CDR3 sequences; less than 20% of them were counted only once. Around 10% of the sample is held by the ten biggest clonotypes. Input material: naive T cells sorted from blood. Explained via the paper, the cell subset or site label denotes: cells isolated with a human naive T-cell isolation kit. Receptors originate from a man aged 45-60 years in good health.

V gene TRBV10-3 combines with J gene TRBJ2-3, with 8 bases lining up with TRBD2. V lost 2 bases, J lost 1 base, and 5 bases stayed unmatched. The germline gives CDR1 ENHRY, CDR2 SYGVKD. This CDR3 region has 16 residues. The CDR3 DNA reads as TGTGCCATCAGTGAGGGGTTGACTAGCGGCACAGATACGCAGTATTTT. Translation: CAISEGLTSGTDTQYF.

There are a few counts of this clonotype. The chain employs TRBV28 and TRBJ2-1; 9 nucleotides align to TRBD2. The CDR3 loop spans 15 amino acids. V dropped 1 base and J dropped 5; count of bases not matched to a gene: 3. From germline, CDR1 is MDHEN and CDR2 SYDVKM. The CDR3 region has the DNA TGTGCCAGCAGTTTATATCGCGGGAGGGACAATGAGCAGTTCTTC. This codes for CASSLYRGRDNEQFF.

V and J are TRBV5-1 and TRBJ2-7, with TRBD1 identical over 10 bases. Losses at the gene ends were 0 bases for V and 4 bases for J; bases not matched to a gene: 10. CDR3 length: 17 residues. From germline, CDR1 is SGHRS and CDR2 YFSETQ. The CDR3 DNA reads as TGCGCCAGCAGCTTGGTGGAGGGCGGGACAGGGGATTACGAGCAGTACTTC. This codes for CASSLVEGGTGDYEQYF.

The chain is built from TRBV5-1 and TRBJ1-1; TRBD1 is a possible D gene (6 bases). This CDR3 has 15 amino acids. Deletions cut 5 bases from V and 2 bases from J, with 16 bases between. Germline loops: CDR1 SGHRS, CDR2 YFSETQ. CDR3 loop: CASRIAGAGNTEAFF. The CDR3 DNA reads as TGCGCCAGCAGGATTGCAGGGGCTGGCAACACTGAAGCTTTCTTT. The full variable domain, completed using reference TRBV5-1 and TRBJ1-1, is KAGVTQTPRYLIKTRGQQVTLSCSPISGHRSVSWYQQTPGQGLQFLFEYFSETQRNKGNFPGRFSGRQFSNSRSEMNVSTLELGDSALYLCASRIAGAGNTEAFFGQGTRLTVV.